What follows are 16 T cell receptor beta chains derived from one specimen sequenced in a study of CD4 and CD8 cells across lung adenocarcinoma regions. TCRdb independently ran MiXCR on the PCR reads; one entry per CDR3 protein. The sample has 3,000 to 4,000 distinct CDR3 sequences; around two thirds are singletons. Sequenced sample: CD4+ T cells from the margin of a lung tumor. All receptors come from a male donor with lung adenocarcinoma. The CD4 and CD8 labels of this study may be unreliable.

Here the CDR3 reads CASSHPGYQETQYF. The CDR3 DNA follows: TGTGCCAGCAGTCACCCGGGCTACCAAGAGACCCAGTACTTC. The chain combines TRBV6-5 with TRBJ2-5, with D unresolved. Looked up from germline, CDR1 is MNHEY and CDR2 is SVGAGI. The CDR3 is 14 amino acids. Trimming stripped 5 bases from V and 0 bases from J, with 10 bases between.

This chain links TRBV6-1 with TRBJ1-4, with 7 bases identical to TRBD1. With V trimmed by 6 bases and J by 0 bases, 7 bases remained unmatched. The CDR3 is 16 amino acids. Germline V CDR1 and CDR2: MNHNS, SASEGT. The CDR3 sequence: CASSADRFATNEKLFF. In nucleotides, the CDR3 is TGTGCCAGCAGCGCGGACAGGTTTGCAACTAATGAAAAACTGTTTTTT.

CDR3 in amino acids: CASSEEYSTYNEQFF. The DNA of the CDR3 is TGTGCCAGCAGTGAAGAATACAGCACCTACAATGAGCAGTTCTTC. This chain connects TRBV6-1 to TRBJ2-1; D ambiguous. The CDR3 sequence is 15 residues long. V was shortened by 1 base and J by 2 bases, with 9 bases between the two germline ends. Germline V lookup: CDR1 MNHNS, CDR2 SASEGT.

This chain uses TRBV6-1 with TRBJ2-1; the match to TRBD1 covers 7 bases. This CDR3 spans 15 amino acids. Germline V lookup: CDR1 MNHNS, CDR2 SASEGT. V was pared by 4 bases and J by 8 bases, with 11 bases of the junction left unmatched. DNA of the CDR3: TGTGCCAGCAGTGGAGGTAAGGGGGCTCAGGATGAGCAGTTCTTC. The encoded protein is CASSGGKGAQDEQFF.

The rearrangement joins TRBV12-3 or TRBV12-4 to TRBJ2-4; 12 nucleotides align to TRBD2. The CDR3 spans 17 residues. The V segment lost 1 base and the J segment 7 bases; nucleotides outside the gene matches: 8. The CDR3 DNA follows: TGTGCCAGCAGTTTAGGGACTAGCGGGGCTCTGGGGAACATTCAGTACTTC. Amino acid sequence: CASSLGTSGALGNIQYF.

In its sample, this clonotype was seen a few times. The CDR3 DNA sequence: TGTGCCAGCAGTGAAGCGCTAATTGCGGGGGGACGTTCGGGGAATGAGCAGTTCTTC. As protein: CASSEALIAGGRSGNEQFF. The chain combines TRBV6-1 with TRBJ2-1; 8 bases agree with TRBD2. This CDR3 contains 19 residues. Germline V gene lookup returns CDR1 MNHNS and CDR2 SASEGT. The ends lost 0 bases at V and 7 bases at J; junction bases unmatched: 17.

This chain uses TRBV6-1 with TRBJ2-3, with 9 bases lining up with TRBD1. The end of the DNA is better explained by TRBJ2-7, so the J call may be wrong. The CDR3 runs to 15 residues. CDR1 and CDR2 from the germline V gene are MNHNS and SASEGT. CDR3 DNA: TGTGCCAGCAGTCGACAGGGGGAAGGCCAAGATACGCAGTACTTC. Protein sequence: CASSRQGEGQDTQYF.

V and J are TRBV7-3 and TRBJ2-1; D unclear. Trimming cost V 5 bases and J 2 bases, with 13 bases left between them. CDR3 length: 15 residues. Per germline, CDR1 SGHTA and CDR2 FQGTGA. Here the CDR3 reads CASSVRNQPYNEQFF. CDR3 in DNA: TGTGCCAGCAGCGTCCGCAACCAACCCTACAATGAGCAGTTCTTC.

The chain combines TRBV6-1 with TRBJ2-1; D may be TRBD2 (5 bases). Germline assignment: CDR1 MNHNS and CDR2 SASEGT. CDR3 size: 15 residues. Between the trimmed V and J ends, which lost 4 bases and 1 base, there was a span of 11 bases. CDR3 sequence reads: CASSVRRGSYNEQFF. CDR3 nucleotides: TGTGCCAGCAGTGTCAGGAGAGGGTCCTACAATGAGCAGTTCTTC.

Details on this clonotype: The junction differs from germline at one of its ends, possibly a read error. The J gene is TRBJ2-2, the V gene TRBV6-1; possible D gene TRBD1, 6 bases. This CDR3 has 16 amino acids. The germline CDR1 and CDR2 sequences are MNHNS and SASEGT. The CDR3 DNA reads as TGTGCCAGCATTGAAATGGGGGCCTCACTGGCCGGGGAGCTGTTTTTT. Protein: CASIEMGASLAGELFF.

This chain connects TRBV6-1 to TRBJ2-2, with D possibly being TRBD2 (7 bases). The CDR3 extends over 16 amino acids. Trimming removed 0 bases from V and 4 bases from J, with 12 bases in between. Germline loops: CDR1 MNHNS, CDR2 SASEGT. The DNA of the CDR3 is TGTGCCAGCAGTGAAGCGGGGGGGCGAGTCACCGGGGAGCTGTTTTTT. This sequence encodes CASSEAGGRVTGELFF.

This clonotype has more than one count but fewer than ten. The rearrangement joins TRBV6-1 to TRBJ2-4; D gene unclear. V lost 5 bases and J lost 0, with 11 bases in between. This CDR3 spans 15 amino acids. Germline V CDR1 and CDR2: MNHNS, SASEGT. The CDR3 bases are TGTGCCAGCAGTCTCCGACCTTCAGCCAAAAACATTCAGTACTTC. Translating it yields CASSLRPSAKNIQYF.

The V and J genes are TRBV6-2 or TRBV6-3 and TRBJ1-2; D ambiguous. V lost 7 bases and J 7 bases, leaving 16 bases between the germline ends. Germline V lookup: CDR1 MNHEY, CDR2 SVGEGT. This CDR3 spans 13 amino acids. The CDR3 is CASNEDGAGGYTF. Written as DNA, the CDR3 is TGTGCCAGCAACGAGGACGGAGCGGGTGGCTACACCTTC.

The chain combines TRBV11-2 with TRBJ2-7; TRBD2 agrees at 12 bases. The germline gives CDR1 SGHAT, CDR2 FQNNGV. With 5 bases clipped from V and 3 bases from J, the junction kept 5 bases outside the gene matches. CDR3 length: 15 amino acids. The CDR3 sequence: CASSPGTSGYYEQYF. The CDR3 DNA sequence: TGTGCCAGCAGCCCCGGGACTAGCGGGTACTACGAGCAGTACTTC. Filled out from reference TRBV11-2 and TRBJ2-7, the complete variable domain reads EAGVAQSPRYKIIEKRQSVAFWCNPISGHATLYWYQQILGQGPKLLIQFQNNGVVDDSQLPKDRFSAERLKGVDSTLKIQPAKLEDSAVYLCASSPGTSGYYEQYFGPGTRLTVT.

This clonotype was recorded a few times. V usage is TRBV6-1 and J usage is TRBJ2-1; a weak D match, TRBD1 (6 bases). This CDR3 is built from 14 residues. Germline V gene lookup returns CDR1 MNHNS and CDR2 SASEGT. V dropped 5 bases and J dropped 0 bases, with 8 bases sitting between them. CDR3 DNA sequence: TGTGCCAGCAGTACAGGGAGCTCCTACAATGAGCAGTTCTTC. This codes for CASSTGSSYNEQFF.

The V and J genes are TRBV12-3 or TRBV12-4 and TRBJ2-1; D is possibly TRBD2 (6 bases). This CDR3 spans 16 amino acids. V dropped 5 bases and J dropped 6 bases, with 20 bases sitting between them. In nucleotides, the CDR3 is TGTGCCAGCAGTGGCCCCGGGACTCCGGAGGTCAATGAGCAGTTCTTC. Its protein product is CASSGPGTPEVNEQFF.